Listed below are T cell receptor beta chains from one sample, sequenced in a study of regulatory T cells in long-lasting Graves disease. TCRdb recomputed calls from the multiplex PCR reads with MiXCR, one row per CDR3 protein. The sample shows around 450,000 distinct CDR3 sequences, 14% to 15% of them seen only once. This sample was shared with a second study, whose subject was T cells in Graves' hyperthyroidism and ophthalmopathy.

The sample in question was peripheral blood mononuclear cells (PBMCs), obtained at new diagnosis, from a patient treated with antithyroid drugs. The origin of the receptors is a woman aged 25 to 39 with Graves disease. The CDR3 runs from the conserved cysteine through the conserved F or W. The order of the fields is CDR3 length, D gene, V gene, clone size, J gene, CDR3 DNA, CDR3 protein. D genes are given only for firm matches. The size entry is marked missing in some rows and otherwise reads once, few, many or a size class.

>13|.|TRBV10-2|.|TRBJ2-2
TGCGCCGGTAGTACGGCGAACACCGGGGAGCTGTTTTTT
CAGSTANTGELFF
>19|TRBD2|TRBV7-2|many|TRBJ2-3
TGTGCCAGCAGCCGCGGTCCCGGGACTAGCGGGAGAGGTTCAGATACGCAGTATTTT
CASSRGPGTSGRGSDTQYF
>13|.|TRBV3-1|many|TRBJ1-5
TGTGCCAGCAGCCAAGGGACCCTTCAGCCCCAGCATTTT
CASSQGTLQPQHF
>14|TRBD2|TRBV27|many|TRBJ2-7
TGTGCCAGCAGACATAGCGGGAGGTCATGGGAGCAGTACTTC
CASRHSGRSWEQYF
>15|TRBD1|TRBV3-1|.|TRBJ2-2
TGTGCCAGCAGCCTCCAACAGGGGTCCACCGGGGAGCTGTTTTTT
CASSLQQGSTGELFF
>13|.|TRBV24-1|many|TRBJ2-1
TGTGCCACCAGAACTAGGGGGGGAAATGAGCAGTTCTTC
CATRTRGGNEQFF
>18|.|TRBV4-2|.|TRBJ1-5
TGTGCCAGCAGCCAAGAGGGGGGGTTAGGGGGTAGCAATCAGCCCCAGCATTTT
CASSQEGGLGGSNQPQHF
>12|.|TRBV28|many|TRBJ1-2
TGTGCCAGCAGTTTTTTCCCCAATGGCTACACCTTC
CASSFFPNGYTF
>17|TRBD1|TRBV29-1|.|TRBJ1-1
TGCAGCGTCTCCGGGACAGGGACTTTAGGGTATGGCACTGAAGCTTTCTTT
CSVSGTGTLGYGTEAFF
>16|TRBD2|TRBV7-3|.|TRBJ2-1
TGTGCCAGCAGCCTCTCGGGCGGGAGGGCCTTTGGTGAGCAGTTCTTC
CASSLSGGRAFGEQFF
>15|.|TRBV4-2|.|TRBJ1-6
TGTGCCAGCAGCCAGGGGGGCAGGGTGAAATCACCCCTCCACTTT
CASSQGGRVKSPLHF
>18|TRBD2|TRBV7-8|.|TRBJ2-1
TGTGCCAGCAGTCCCGGACTAGCGGGAGGGGCAACCTACAATGAGCAGTTCTTC
CASSPGLAGGATYNEQFF
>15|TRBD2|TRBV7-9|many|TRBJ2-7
TGTGCCAGCAGCTTAGGTAGCGGGAGAACATACGAGCAGTACTTC
CASSLGSGRTYEQYF